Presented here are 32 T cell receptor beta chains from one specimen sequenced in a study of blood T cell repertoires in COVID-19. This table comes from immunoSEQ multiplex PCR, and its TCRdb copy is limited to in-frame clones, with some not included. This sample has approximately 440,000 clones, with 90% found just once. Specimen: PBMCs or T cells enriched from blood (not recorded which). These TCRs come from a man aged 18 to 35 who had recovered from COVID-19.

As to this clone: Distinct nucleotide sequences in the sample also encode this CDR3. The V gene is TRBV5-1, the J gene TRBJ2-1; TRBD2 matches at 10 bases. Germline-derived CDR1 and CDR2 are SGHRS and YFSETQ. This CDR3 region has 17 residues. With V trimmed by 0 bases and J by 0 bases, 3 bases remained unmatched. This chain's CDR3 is CASSLASGSSSYNEQFF. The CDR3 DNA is TGCGCCAGCAGCTTGGCTAGCGGGAGCAGCTCCTACAATGAGCAGTTCTTC.

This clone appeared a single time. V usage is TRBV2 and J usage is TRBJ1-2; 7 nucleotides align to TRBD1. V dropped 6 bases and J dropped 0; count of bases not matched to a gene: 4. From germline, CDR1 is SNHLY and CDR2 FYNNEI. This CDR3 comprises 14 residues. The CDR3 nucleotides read TGTGCCAGCAGGAAGACAGGGTCTAACTATGGCTACACCTTC. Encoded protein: CASRKTGSNYGYTF.

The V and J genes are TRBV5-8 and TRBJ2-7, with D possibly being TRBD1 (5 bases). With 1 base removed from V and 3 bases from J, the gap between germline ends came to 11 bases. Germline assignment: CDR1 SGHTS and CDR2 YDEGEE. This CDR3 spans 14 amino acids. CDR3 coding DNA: TGTGCCAGCAGCTTGACAGGATCCATCTACGAGCAGTACTTC. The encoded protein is CASSLTGSIYEQYF.

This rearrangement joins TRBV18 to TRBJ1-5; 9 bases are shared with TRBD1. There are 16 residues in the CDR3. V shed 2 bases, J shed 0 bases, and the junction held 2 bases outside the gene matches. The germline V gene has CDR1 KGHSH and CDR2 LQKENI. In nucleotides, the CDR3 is TGTGCCAGCTCACCAGTGGGACAGGGTAGCAATCAGCCCCAGCATTTT. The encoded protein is CASSPVGQGSNQPQHF.

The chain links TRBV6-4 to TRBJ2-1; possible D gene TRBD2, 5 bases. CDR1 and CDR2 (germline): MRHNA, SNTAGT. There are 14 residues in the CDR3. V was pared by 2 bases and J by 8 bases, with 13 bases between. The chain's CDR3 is CASSDGSGGYEQFF. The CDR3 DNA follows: TGTGCCAGCAGTGACGGCTCCGGAGGTTATGAGCAGTTCTTC.

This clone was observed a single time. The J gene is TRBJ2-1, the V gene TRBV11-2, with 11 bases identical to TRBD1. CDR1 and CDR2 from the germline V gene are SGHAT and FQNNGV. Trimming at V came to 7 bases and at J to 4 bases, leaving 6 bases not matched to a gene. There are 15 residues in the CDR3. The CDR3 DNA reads TGTGCCAGCACATTGGACAGGGGGCAATACAATGAGCAGTTCTTC. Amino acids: CASTLDRGQYNEQFF.

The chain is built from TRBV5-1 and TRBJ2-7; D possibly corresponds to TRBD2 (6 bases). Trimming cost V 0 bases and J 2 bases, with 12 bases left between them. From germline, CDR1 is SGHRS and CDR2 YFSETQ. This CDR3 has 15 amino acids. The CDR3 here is CASSLDGTATYEQYF. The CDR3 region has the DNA TGCGCCAGCAGCTTGGACGGGACTGCAACCTACGAGCAGTACTTC.

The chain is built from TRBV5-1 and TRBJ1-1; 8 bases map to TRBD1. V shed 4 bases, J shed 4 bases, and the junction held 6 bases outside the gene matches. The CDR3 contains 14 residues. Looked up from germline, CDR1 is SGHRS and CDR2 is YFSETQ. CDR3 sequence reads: CASSPGQGSTEAFF. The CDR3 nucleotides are TGCGCCAGCAGCCCTGGACAGGGCTCCACTGAAGCTTTCTTT.

In nucleotides, the CDR3 is TGTGCCAGCAGCCAAGGACAGGGTCACACTGAAGCTTTCTTT. This encodes CASSQGQGHTEAFF. The chain combines TRBV3-1 (or the pseudogene TRBV3-2) with TRBJ1-1; 7 bases map to TRBD1. This CDR3 region has 14 residues. Per the germline V gene, CDR1 is LGHDT and CDR2 is YNNKEL (reference sequence). Trimming cost V 1 base and J 3 bases; bases outside gene matches: 2.

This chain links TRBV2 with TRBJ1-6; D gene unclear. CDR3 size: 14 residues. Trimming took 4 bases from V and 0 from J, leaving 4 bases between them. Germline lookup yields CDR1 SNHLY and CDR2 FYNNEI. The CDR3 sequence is CASSGVSYNSPLHF. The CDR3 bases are TGTGCCAGCAGTGGAGTCTCCTATAATTCACCCCTCCACTTT. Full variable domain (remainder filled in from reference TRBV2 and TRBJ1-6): EPEVTQTPSHQVTQMGQEVILRCVPISNHLYFYWYRQILGQKVEFLVSFYNNEISEKSEIFDDQFSVERPDGSNFTLKIRSTKLEDSAMYFCASSGVSYNSPLHFGNGTRLTVT.

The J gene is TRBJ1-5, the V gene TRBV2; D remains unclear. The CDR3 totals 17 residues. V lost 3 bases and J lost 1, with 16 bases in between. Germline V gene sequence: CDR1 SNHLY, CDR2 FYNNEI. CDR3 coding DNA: TGTGCCAGCAGTGATGACTCGACGAGCCCGAGCAATCAGCCCCAGCATTTT. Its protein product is CASSDDSTSPSNQPQHF.

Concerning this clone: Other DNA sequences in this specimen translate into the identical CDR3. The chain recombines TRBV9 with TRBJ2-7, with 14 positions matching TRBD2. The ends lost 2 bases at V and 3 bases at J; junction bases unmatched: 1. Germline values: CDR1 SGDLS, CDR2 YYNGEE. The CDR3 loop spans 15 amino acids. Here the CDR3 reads CASSVGTSGSYEQYF. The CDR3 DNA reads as TGTGCCAGCAGCGTTGGGACTAGCGGGAGCTACGAGCAGTACTTC.

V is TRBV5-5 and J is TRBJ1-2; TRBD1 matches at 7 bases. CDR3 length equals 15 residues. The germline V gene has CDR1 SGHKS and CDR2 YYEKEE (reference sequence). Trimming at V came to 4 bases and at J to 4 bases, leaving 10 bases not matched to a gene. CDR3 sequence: CASSGRDSTTYGYTF. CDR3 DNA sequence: TGTGCCAGCAGCGGTCGGGACAGCACCACCTATGGCTACACCTTC.

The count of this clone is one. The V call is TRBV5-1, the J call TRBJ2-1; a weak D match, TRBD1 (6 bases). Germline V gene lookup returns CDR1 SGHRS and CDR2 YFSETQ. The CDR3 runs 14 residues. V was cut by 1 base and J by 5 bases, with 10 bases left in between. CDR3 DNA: TGCGCCAGCAGCTTGCAGGGGCTGGACAATGAGCAGTTCTTC. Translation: CASSLQGLDNEQFF.

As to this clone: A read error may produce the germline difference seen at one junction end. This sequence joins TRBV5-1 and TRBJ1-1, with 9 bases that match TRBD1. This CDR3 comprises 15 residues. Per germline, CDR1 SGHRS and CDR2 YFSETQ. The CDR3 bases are TGCGCCAGCAGCCCCGGGGACAGGGTGAAAACTGAAGCTTTCTTT. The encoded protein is CASSPGDRVKTEAFF. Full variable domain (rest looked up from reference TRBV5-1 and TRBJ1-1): KAGVTQTPRYLIKTRGQQVTLSCSPISGHRSVSWYQQTPGQGLQFLFEYFSETQRNKGNFPGRFSGRQFSNSRSEMNVSTLELGDSALYLCASSPGDRVKTEAFFGQGTRLTVV.

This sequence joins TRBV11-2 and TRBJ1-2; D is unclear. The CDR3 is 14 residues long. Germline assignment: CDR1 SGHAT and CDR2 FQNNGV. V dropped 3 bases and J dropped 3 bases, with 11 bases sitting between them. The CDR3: CASSFAPRDYGYTF. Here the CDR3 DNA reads TGTGCCAGCAGCTTTGCGCCGAGGGACTATGGCTACACCTTC.

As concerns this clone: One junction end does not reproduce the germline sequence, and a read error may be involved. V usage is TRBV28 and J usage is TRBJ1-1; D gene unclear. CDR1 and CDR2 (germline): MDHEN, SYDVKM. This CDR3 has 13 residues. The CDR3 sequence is CASIAEVKTEAFF. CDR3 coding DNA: TGTGCCAGCATTGCAGAAGTGAAGACTGAAGCTTTCTTT.

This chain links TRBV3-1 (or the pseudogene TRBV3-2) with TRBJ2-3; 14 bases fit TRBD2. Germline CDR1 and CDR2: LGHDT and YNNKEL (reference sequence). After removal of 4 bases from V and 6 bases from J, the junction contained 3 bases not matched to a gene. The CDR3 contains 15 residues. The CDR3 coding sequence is TGTGCCAGCAGCCGGCGACTAGCGGGAGGGGATACGCAGTATTTT. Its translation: CASSRRLAGGDTQYF.

The CDR3 sequence: CASIGGQGTDTQYF. The CDR3, as DNA: TGTGCCAGCATCGGCGGACAGGGCACAGATACGCAGTATTTT. This sequence joins TRBV28 and TRBJ2-3; 7 positions agree with TRBD1. The CDR3 runs 14 residues. V shed 7 bases and J 1 base; nucleotides not matched to a gene: 5. Germline V gene sequence: CDR1 MDHEN, CDR2 SYDVKM.

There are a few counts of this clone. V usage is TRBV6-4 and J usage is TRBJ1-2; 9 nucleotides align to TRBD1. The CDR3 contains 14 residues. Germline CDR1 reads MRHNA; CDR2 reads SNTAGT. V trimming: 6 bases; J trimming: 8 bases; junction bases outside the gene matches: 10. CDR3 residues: CASSKEQGAGGYTF. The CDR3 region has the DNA TGTGCCAGCAGCAAAGAACAGGGGGCAGGGGGCTACACCTTC.

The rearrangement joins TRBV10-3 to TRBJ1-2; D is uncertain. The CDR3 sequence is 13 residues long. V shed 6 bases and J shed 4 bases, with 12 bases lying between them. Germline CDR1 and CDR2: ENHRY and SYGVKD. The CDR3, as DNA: TGTGCCATCAGGGGCAGCAACCCCTATGGCTACACCTTC. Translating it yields CAIRGSNPYGYTF.

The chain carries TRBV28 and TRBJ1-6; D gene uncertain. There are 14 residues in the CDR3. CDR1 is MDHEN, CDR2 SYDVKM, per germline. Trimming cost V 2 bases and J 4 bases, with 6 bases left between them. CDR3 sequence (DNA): TGTGCCAGCAGTTTACGCAGTTATAATTCACCCCTCCACTTT. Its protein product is CASSLRSYNSPLHF.

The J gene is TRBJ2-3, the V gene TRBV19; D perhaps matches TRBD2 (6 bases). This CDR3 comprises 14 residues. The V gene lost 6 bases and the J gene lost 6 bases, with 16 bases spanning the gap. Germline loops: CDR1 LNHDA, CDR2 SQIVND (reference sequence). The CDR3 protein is CASRVSSGRDTQYF. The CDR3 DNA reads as TGTGCCAGTAGGGTTTCTTCAGGGAGGGATACGCAGTATTTT.

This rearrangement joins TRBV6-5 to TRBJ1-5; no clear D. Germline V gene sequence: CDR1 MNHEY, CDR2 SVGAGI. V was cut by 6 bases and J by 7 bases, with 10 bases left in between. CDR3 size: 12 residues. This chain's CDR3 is CASRLLQQPQHF. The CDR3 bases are TGTGCCAGCAGGCTATTACAGCAGCCCCAGCATTTT.

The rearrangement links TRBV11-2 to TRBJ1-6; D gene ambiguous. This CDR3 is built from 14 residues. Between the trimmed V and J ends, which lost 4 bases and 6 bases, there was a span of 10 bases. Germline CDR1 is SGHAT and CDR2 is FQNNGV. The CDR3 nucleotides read TGTGCCAGCAGCTCCCGGGTCCCTAATTCACCCCTCCACTTT. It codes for CASSSRVPNSPLHF.

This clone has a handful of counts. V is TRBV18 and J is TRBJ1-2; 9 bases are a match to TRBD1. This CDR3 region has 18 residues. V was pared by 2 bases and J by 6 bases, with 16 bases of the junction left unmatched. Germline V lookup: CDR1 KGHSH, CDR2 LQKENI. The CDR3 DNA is TGTGCCAGCTCACCAACCGCCGCGATGACAGGGGGGAATGATGGCTACACCTTC. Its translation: CASSPTAAMTGGNDGYTF.

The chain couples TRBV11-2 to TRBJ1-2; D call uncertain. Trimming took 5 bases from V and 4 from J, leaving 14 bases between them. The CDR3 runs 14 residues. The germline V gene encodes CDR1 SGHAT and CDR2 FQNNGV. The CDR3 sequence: CASSPVSRGYGYTF. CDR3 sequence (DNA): TGTGCCAGCAGCCCTGTTTCCCGGGGCTATGGCTACACCTTC. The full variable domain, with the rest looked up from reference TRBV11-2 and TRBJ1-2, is EAGVAQSPRYKIIEKRQSVAFWCNPISGHATLYWYQQILGQGPKLLIQFQNNGVVDDSQLPKDRFSAERLKGVDSTLKIQPAKLEDSAVYLCASSPVSRGYGYTFGSGTRLTVV.

CDR3 DNA: TGTGCCAGCTCACCTGGACTAGCGTGGGAGCAGTACTTC. Protein product: CASSPGLAWEQYF. V usage is TRBV18 and J usage is TRBJ2-7; 9 bases fit TRBD2. This CDR3 is 13 amino acids long. The V gene end was trimmed by 3 bases and the J gene end by 7 bases; junction bases not matched to a gene: 4. CDR1 is KGHSH, CDR2 LQKENI, per germline. Filled out from reference TRBV18 and TRBJ2-7, the complete variable domain reads NAGVMQNPRHLVRRRGQEARLRCSPMKGHSHVYWYRQLPEEGLKFMVYLQKENIIDESGMPKERFSAEFPKEGPSILRIQQVVRGDSAAYFCASSPGLAWEQYFGPGTRLTVT.

CDR3 sequence (DNA): TGTGCCAGCAGCCAAGCGGTGGGGGGGCTCCGGGCAGATACGCAGTATTTT. Translated: CASSQAVGGLRADTQYF. This chain connects TRBV3-1 (or the pseudogene TRBV3-2) to TRBJ2-3, with D maybe TRBD2 (7 bases). The CDR3 is 17 amino acids. CDR1 is LGHDT and CDR2 is YNNKEL in the germline V gene (reference sequence). V was pared by 1 base and J by 4 bases, with 18 bases between.

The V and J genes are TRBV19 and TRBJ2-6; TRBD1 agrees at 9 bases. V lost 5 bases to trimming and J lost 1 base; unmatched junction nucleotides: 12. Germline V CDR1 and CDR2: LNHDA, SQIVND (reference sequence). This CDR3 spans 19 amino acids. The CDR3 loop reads CASSPHGTGSFSGANVLTF. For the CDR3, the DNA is TGTGCCAGTAGTCCGCATGGGACAGGGTCTTTTTCTGGGGCCAACGTCCTGACTTTC. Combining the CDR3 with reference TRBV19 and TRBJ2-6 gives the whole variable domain DGGITQSPKYLFRKEGQNVTLSCEQNLNHDAMYWYRQDPGQGLRLIYYSQIVNDFQKGDIAEGYSVSREKKESFPLTVTSAQKNPTAFYLCASSPHGTGSFSGANVLTFGAGSRLTVL.

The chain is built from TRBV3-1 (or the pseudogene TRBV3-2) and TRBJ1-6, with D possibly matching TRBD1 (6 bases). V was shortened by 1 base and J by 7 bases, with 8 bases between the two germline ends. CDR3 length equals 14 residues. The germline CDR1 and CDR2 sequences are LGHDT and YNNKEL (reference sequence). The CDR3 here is CASSQATGNSPLHF. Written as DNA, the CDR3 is TGTGCCAGCAGCCAAGCTACAGGGAATTCACCCCTCCACTTT.

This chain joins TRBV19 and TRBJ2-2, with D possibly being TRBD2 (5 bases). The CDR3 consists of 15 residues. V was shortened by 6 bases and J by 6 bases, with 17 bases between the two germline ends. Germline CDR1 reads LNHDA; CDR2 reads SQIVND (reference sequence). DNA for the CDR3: TGTGCCAGTAGAATTAGACCTTCCGGGGCCGGGGAGCTGTTTTTT. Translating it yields CASRIRPSGAGELFF.